This entry lists 23 T cell receptor beta chains sequenced from one sample in a study of cytomegalovirus exposure and HLA in healthy donors. Measured with immunoSEQ multiplex PCR; TCRdb has only the in-frame clones, and not every one. This table has around 160,000 clones, 84% appearing once. Sequenced sample: PBMCs. These TCRs come from a man between 25 and 39 years old in good health and CMV-seropositive.

V is TRBV13 and J is TRBJ2-1; 7 bases are shared with TRBD2. V was pared by 5 bases and J by 3 bases, with 4 bases of the junction left unmatched. The CDR3 is made up of 14 amino acids. Germline V gene lookup returns CDR1 PRHDT and CDR2 FYEKMQ (reference sequence). The CDR3 sequence: CASSPGRYYNEQFF. CDR3 in DNA: TGTGCCAGCAGCCCCGGGAGGTACTACAATGAGCAGTTCTTC. Full variable domain (outside the CDR3, taken from reference TRBV13 and TRBJ2-1): AAGVIQSPRHLIKEKRETATLKCYPIPRHDTVYWYQQGPGQDPQFLISFYEKMQSDKGSIPDRFSAQQFSDYHSELNMSSLELGDSALYFCASSPGRYYNEQFFGPGTRLTVL.

The chain carries TRBV7-3 and TRBJ2-2; D remains unclear. The germline gives CDR1 SGHTA, CDR2 FQGTGA. Deletions cut 0 bases from V and 6 bases from J, with 5 bases between. The CDR3 covers 13 residues. The CDR3 DNA follows: TGTGCCAGCAGCTTAACGTTAGCCGGGGAGCTGTTTTTT. It specifies CASSLTLAGELFF.

V usage is TRBV28 and J usage is TRBJ1-1; D might be TRBD1 (5 bases). The CDR3 extends over 16 amino acids. CDR1 is MDHEN, CDR2 SYDVKM, per germline. V lost 4 bases to trimming and J lost 2 bases, with 17 bases between them. The CDR3 region has the DNA TGTGCCAGCAGTTGGGACCGGGAGTTCTATAACACTGAAGCTTTCTTT. This encodes CASSWDREFYNTEAFF.

The V gene is TRBV19, the J gene TRBJ1-1; 9 nucleotides agree with TRBD1. The V gene's germline CDR1 is LNHDA and CDR2 SQIVND (reference sequence). The CDR3 length is 19 residues. V was pared by 7 bases and J by 2 bases, with 20 bases of the junction left unmatched. The CDR3 sequence is CASNRGRVRGLLLNTEAFF. In nucleotides, the CDR3 is TGTGCCAGTAACAGGGGGCGAGTAAGGGGGCTCCTTCTTAACACTGAAGCTTTCTTT.

The genes are TRBV28 and TRBJ1-1, with 9 bases fitting TRBD1. Germline trimming cut 6 bases from V and 8 bases from J; bases unmatched to any gene: 10. Germline lookup yields CDR1 MDHEN and CDR2 SYDVKM. The CDR3 consists of 14 residues. CDR3 in amino acids: CASRGEGQGVEAFF. The CDR3 bases are TGTGCCAGCAGGGGAGAGGGACAGGGTGTCGAAGCTTTCTTT.

The rearrangement joins TRBV28 to TRBJ1-3; D unresolved. Germline-derived CDR1 and CDR2 are MDHEN and SYDVKM. CDR3 length: 14 residues. The ends were cut back, 5 bases at V and 1 base at J, with 9 bases in the middle. The CDR3 here is CASSDQASGNTIYF. The CDR3, as DNA: TGTGCCAGCAGTGATCAGGCATCTGGAAACACCATATATTTT.

J is TRBJ1-1 and V is TRBV30; TRBD1 matches 8 bases. V lost 2 bases and J lost 1; bases outside the gene matches: 3. The CDR3 is 14 amino acids. Germline values: CDR1 GTSNPN, CDR2 SVGIG (reference sequence). The CDR3 loop reads CAWSSDRGNTEAFF. Here the CDR3 DNA reads TGTGCCTGGAGTTCCGACAGGGGGAACACTGAAGCTTTCTTT.

This chain connects TRBV28 to TRBJ1-5; TRBD1 agrees at 9 bases. The CDR3 totals 16 residues. The germline V gene encodes CDR1 MDHEN and CDR2 SYDVKM. Trimming cost V 7 bases and J 9 bases; bases outside gene matches: 16. The CDR3 spells CASTSGTGYEVGPQHF. The CDR3 DNA follows: TGTGCCAGCACCTCCGGGACAGGGTACGAGGTGGGGCCCCAGCATTTT.

V usage is TRBV27 and J usage is TRBJ2-7, with D unresolved. The germline V gene has CDR1 MNHEY and CDR2 SMNVEV (reference sequence). V lost 0 bases and J lost 0, with 15 bases in between. This CDR3 is 17 amino acids long. The CDR3: CASSLSIMGSSSYEQYF. The DNA for the CDR3 is TGTGCCAGCAGTTTATCGATAATGGGCAGTAGCTCCTACGAGCAGTACTTC.

V usage is TRBV5-1 and J usage is TRBJ2-7, with D perhaps TRBD1 (6 bases). CDR1 is SGHRS, CDR2 YFSETQ, per germline. V lost 3 bases, J lost 0 bases, and 16 bases lay in between. This CDR3 has 16 residues. The CDR3 DNA sequence: TGCGCCAGCAGCTACGGTCCCGGGACATTCTCCTACGAGCAGTACTTC. It is translated as CASSYGPGTFSYEQYF. The entire variable domain, with the rest obtained from reference TRBV5-1 and TRBJ2-7, is as follows: KAGVTQTPRYLIKTRGQQVTLSCSPISGHRSVSWYQQTPGQGLQFLFEYFSETQRNKGNFPGRFSGRQFSNSRSEMNVSTLELGDSALYLCASSYGPGTFSYEQYFGPGTRLTVT.

The V gene is TRBV15, the J gene TRBJ2-7, with 9 bases aligning to TRBD1. Germline trimming cut 5 bases from V and 3 bases from J; bases unmatched to any gene: 14. CDR1 and CDR2 (germline): LNHNV, YYDKDF (reference sequence). The CDR3 extends over 17 amino acids. This CDR3 is CATSGHSGQGTLYEQYF. The CDR3 DNA is TGTGCCACCAGCGGGCACTCTGGACAGGGGACTCTCTACGAGCAGTACTTC.

This chain connects TRBV7-6 to TRBJ2-7, with 8 bases fitting TRBD1. This CDR3 comprises 14 residues. The germline V gene encodes CDR1 SGHVS and CDR2 FNYEAQ. With 7 bases clipped from V and 1 base from J, the junction kept 6 bases outside the gene matches. CDR3 loop: CASKDRGESYEQYF. Here the CDR3 DNA reads TGTGCCAGCAAAGACAGGGGAGAGTCCTACGAGCAGTACTTC.

The V gene is TRBV5-1, the J gene TRBJ1-1; 9 bases are a match to TRBD1. CDR1 is SGHRS and CDR2 is YFSETQ in the germline V gene. This CDR3 has 18 residues. The trim removed 2 bases at V and 4 bases at J, leaving 15 bases unmatched. The CDR3 protein is CASSFSAGTGRNSTEAFF. CDR3 bases: TGCGCCAGCAGCTTCAGCGCCGGGACAGGGAGAAATTCCACTGAAGCTTTCTTT.

The chain employs TRBV28 and TRBJ1-5; the D is unclear. This CDR3 spans 13 amino acids. The germline V and J ends were trimmed by 8 bases and 5 bases, with 13 bases remaining between them. Germline-derived CDR1 and CDR2 are MDHEN and SYDVKM. The CDR3 protein is CASSPPGYQPQHF. CDR3 bases: TGTGCCAGCTCCCCCCCGGGGTATCAGCCCCAGCATTTT.

The chain is built from TRBV27 and TRBJ1-1, with a possible D match to TRBD1 (5 bases). The germline V gene has CDR1 MNHEY and CDR2 SMNVEV (reference sequence). CDR3 length: 14 amino acids. V was pared by 4 bases and J by 7 bases, with 16 bases between. The CDR3 here is CASSSRPKTVEAFF. The CDR3 DNA is TGTGCCAGCAGTTCCCGGCCCAAGACAGTTGAAGCTTTCTTT.

V is TRBV7-2 and J is TRBJ2-7, with a tentative D call TRBD1 (6 bases). The CDR3 is 15 amino acids. Between the trimmed V and J ends, which lost 2 bases and 6 bases, there was a span of 17 bases. The V gene's germline CDR1 is SGHTA and CDR2 FQGNSA. The CDR3 reads CASSLKTQGLGEQYF. The DNA for the CDR3 is TGTGCCAGCAGCTTAAAAACGCAGGGGCTAGGCGAGCAGTACTTC.

Notes on this clone: Mismatch with germline at one junction end may stem from a read error. The V call is TRBV4-1, the J call TRBJ2-6; TRBD1 agrees at 10 bases. The CDR3 runs to 20 residues. The V gene's germline CDR1 is MGHRA and CDR2 YSYEKL. The CDR3 here is CASTQPLGTGAVSGANVLTF. In DNA form, the CDR3 reads TGCGCCAGCACCCAACCTCTTGGGACAGGGGCCGTCTCTGGGGCCAACGTCCTGACTTTC.

This chain uses TRBV7-9 with TRBJ1-6; D perhaps matches TRBD1 (5 bases). V was trimmed by 1 base and J by 0 bases, leaving 7 bases between them. The germline gives CDR1 SEHNR, CDR2 FQNEAQ (reference sequence). This CDR3 has 16 amino acids. Here the CDR3 reads CASSLGQSSYNSPLHF. The CDR3 bases are TGTGCCAGCAGCTTAGGACAGAGCTCCTATAATTCACCCCTCCACTTT.

The rearrangement joins TRBV18 to TRBJ2-7, with 10 bases matching TRBD1. The germline gives CDR1 KGHSH, CDR2 LQKENI. The J segment lost 4 bases and the V segment lost 2 bases, leaving 5 bases of the junction unmatched. The CDR3 spans 15 residues. CDR3 sequence: CASSPGTDRGYEQYF. The CDR3 coding sequence is TGTGCCAGCTCACCAGGCACGGACAGGGGGTACGAGCAGTACTTC. The full variable domain, rest sourced from reference TRBV18 and TRBJ2-7, is NAGVMQNPRHLVRRRGQEARLRCSPMKGHSHVYWYRQLPEEGLKFMVYLQKENIIDESGMPKERFSAEFPKEGPSILRIQQVVRGDSAAYFCASSPGTDRGYEQYFGPGTRLTVT.

The chain has TRBV5-6 and TRBJ1-2; 9 nucleotides match TRBD1. Germline V lookup: CDR1 SGHDT, CDR2 YYEEEE. There are 15 residues in the CDR3. Trimming at V came to 4 bases and at J to 7 bases, leaving 11 bases not matched to a gene. Here the CDR3 reads CASSARTGAPSGYTF. For the CDR3, the DNA is TGTGCCAGCAGCGCCCGGACAGGGGCTCCTAGTGGCTACACCTTC.

The chain links TRBV5-1 to TRBJ1-2, with a weak D call TRBD1 (6 bases). Trimming pared 3 bases from V and 0 bases from J, leaving 9 bases between. The CDR3 loop spans 14 amino acids. Germline loops: CDR1 SGHRS, CDR2 YFSETQ. The CDR3 sequence is CASSSGQPNYGYTF. Here the CDR3 DNA reads TGCGCCAGCAGCTCGGGACAACCTAACTATGGCTACACCTTC. The complete variable domain, with remaining parts taken from reference TRBV5-1 and TRBJ1-2, reads KAGVTQTPRYLIKTRGQQVTLSCSPISGHRSVSWYQQTPGQGLQFLFEYFSETQRNKGNFPGRFSGRQFSNSRSEMNVSTLELGDSALYLCASSSGQPNYGYTFGSGTRLTVV.

This clone was seen at least ten times. The chain uses TRBV18 and TRBJ2-7; 9 bases agree with TRBD2. Trimming took 5 bases from V and 5 from J; bases not matched to a gene: 10. CDR1 and CDR2 from the germline V gene are KGHSH and LQKENI. The CDR3 contains 15 residues. Written as DNA, the CDR3 is TGTGCCAGCTCAACTCGGACTAGCGAAATCCACGAGCAGTACTTC. It is translated as CASSTRTSEIHEQYF.

This clone was observed a few times. The chain is built from TRBV4-3 and TRBJ2-7, with 8 bases lining up with TRBD1. CDR1 is LGHNA and CDR2 is YSLEER in the germline V gene. The CDR3 is made up of 15 amino acids. With 0 bases clipped from V and 2 bases from J, the junction kept 3 bases outside the gene matches. CDR3: CASSQDDRGTYEQYF. DNA of the CDR3: TGCGCCAGCAGCCAAGACGACAGGGGTACCTACGAGCAGTACTTC.